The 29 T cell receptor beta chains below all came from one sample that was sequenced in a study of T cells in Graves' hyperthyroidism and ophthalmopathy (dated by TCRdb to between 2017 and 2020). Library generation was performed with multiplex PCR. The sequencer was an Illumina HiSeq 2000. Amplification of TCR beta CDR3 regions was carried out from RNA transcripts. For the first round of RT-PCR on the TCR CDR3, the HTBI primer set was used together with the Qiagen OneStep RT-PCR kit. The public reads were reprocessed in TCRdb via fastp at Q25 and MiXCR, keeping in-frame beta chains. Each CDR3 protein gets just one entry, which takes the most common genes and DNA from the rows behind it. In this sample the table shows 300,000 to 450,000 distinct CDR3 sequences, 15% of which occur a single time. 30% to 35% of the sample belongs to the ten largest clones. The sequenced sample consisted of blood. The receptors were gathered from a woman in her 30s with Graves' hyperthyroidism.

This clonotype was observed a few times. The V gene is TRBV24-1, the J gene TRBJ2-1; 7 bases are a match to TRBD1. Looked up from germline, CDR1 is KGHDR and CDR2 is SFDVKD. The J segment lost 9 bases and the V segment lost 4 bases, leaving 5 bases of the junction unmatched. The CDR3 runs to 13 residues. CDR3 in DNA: TGTGCCACCAGTGACCCTCCAGGGGGTGAGCAGTTCTTC. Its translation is CATSDPPGGEQFF.

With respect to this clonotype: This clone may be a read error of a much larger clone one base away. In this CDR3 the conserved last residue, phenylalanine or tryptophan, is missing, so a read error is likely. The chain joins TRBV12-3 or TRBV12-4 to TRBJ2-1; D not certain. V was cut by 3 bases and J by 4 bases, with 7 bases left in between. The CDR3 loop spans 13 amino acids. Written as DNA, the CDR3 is TGTGCCAGCAGTTTTGCCCTATACAATGAGCAGTTCTCC. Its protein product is CASSFALYNEQFS.

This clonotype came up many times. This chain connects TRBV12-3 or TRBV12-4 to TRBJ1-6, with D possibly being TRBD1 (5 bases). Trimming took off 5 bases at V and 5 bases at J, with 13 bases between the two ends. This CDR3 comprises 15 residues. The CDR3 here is CASSLRDVDNSPLHF. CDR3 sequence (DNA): TGTGCCAGCAGTCTGCGGGACGTCGATAATTCACCCCTCCACTTT.

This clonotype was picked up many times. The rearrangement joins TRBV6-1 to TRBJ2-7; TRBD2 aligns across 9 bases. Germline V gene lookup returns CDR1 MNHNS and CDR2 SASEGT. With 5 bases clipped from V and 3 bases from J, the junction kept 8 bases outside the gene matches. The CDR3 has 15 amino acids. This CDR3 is CASSLTAGGGYEQYF. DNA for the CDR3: TGTGCCAGCAGTTTGACGGCGGGAGGGGGCTACGAGCAGTACTTC.

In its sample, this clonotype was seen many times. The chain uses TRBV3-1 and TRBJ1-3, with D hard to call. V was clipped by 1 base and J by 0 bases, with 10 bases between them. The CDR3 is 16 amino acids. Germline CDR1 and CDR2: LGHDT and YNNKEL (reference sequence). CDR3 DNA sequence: TGTGCCAGCAGCCAAGGTGGGAGTAACTCTGGAAACACCATATATTTT. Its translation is CASSQGGSNSGNTIYF.

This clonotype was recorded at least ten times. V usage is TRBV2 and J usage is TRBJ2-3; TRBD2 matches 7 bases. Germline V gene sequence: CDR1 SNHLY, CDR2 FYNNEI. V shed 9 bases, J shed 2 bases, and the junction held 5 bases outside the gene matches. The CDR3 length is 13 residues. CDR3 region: CARASGYTDTQYF. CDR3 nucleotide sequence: TGTGCCAGGGCTAGCGGTTACACAGATACGCAGTATTTT. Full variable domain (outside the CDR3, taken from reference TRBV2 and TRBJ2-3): EPEVTQTPSHQVTQMGQEVILRCVPISNHLYFYWYRQILGQKVEFLVSFYNNEISEKSEIFDDQFSVERPDGSNFTLKIRSTKLEDSAMYFCARASGYTDTQYFGPGTRLTVL.

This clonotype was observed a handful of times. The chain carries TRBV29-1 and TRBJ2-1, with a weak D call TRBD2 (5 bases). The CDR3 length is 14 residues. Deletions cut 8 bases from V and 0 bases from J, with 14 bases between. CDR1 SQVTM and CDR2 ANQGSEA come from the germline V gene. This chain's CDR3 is CSCPGFSSYNEQFF. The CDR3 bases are TGCAGCTGCCCGGGGTTTAGCTCCTACAATGAGCAGTTCTTC.

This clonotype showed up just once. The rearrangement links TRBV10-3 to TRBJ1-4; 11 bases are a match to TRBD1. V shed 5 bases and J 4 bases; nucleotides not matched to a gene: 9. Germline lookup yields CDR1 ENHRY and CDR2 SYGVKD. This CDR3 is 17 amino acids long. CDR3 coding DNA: TGTGCCATCAGTCCGGGACAGGGGGAAAGTAATAATGAAAAACTGTTTTTT. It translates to CAISPGQGESNNEKLFF.

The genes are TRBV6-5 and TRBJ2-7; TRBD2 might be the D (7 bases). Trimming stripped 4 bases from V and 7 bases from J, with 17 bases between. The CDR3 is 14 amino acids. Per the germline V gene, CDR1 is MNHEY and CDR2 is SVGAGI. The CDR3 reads CASSFRTGRGEQYF. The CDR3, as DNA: TGTGCCAGCAGTTTTCGGACGGGGAGGGGGGAGCAGTACTTC.

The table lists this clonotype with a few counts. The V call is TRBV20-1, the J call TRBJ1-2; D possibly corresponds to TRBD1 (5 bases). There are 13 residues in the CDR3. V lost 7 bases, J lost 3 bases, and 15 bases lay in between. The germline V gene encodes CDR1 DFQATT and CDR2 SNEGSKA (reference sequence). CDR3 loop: CSVEGGGYYGYTF. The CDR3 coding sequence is TGCAGTGTAGAAGGCGGGGGGTACTATGGCTACACCTTC.

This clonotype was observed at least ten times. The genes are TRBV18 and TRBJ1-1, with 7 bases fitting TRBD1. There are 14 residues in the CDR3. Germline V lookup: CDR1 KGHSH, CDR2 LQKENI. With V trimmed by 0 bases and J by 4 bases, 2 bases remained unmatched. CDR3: CASSPPSGGTEAFF. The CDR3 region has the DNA TGTGCCAGCTCACCACCGTCAGGGGGCACTGAAGCTTTCTTT. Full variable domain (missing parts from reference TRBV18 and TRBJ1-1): NAGVMQNPRHLVRRRGQEARLRCSPMKGHSHVYWYRQLPEEGLKFMVYLQKENIIDESGMPKERFSAEFPKEGPSILRIQQVVRGDSAAYFCASSPPSGGTEAFFGQGTRLTVV.

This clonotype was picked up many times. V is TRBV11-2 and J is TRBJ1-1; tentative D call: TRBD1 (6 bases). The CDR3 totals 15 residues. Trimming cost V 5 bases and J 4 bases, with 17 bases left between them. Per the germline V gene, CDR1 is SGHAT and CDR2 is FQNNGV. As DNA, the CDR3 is TGTGCCAGCAGCGGTCGGGGGGGCCGGAGCACTGAAGCTTTCTTT. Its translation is CASSGRGGRSTEAFF.

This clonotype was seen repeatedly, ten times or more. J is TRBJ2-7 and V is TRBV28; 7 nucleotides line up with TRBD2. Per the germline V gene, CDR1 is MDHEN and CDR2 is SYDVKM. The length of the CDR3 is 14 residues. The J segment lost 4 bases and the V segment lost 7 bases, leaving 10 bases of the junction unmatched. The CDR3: CASIPGGSRYEQYF. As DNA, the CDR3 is TGTGCCAGCATCCCCGGGGGGAGTCGTTACGAGCAGTACTTC.

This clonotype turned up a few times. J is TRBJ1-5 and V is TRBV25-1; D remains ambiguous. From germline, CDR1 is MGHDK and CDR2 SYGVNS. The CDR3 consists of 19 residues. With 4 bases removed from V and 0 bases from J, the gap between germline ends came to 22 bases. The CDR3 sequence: CASSVGRPRHHYSNQPQHF. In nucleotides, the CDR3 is TGTGCCAGCAGTGTGGGGAGGCCACGCCATCATTATAGCAATCAGCCCCAGCATTTT.

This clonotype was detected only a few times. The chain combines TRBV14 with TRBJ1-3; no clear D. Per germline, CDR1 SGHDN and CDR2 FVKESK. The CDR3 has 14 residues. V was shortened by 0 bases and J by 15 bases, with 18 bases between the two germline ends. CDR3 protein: CASSQDAAGGRKYF. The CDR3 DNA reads TGTGCCAGCAGCCAAGACGCCGCGGGAGGGAGGAAATATTTT.

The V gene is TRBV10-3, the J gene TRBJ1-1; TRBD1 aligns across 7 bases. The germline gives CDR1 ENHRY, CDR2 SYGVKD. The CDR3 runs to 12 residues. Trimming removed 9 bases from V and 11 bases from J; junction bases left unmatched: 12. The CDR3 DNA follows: TGTGCCATACGGGACAGAGCCAATGGGGCTTTCTTT. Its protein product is CAIRDRANGAFF.

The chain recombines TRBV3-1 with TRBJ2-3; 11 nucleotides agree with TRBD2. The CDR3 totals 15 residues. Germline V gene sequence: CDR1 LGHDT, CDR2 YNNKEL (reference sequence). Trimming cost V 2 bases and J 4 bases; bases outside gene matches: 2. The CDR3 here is CASSQTSGSADTQYF. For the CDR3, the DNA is TGTGCCAGCAGCCAAACTAGCGGGAGTGCAGATACGCAGTATTTT.

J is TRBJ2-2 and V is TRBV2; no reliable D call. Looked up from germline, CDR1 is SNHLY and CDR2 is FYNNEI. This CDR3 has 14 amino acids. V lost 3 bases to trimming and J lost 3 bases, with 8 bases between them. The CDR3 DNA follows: TGTGCCAGCAGTGACAGGCGATACACCGGGGAGCTGTTTTTT. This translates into CASSDRRYTGELFF.

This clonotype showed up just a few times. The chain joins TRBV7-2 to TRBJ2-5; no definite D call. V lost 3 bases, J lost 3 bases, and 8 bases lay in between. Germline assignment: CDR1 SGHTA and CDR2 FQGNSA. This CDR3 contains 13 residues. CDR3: CASSFWGKETQYF. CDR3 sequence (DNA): TGTGCCAGCAGCTTCTGGGGTAAAGAGACCCAGTACTTC.

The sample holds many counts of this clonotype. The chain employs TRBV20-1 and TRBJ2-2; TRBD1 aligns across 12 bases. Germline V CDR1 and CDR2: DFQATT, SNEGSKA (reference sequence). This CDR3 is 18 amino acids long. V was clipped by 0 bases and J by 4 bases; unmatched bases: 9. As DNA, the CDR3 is TGCAGTGCTAGAGATCGGTATGGGACAGGGGGCGCCACCGGGGAGCTGTTTTTT. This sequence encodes CSARDRYGTGGATGELFF.

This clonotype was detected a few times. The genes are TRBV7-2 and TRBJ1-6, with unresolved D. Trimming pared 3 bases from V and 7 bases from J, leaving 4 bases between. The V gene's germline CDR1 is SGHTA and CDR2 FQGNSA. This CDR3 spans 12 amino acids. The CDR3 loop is CASSFGNSPLHF. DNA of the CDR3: TGTGCCAGCAGCTTTGGAAATTCACCCCTCCACTTT.

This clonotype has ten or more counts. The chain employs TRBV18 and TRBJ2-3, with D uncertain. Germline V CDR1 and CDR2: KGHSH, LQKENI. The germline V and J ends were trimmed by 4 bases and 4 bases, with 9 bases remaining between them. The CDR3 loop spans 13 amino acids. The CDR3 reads CASSQQWADTQYF. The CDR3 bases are TGTGCCAGCTCACAGCAGTGGGCAGATACGCAGTATTTT. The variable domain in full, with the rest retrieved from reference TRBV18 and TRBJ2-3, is NAGVMQNPRHLVRRRGQEARLRCSPMKGHSHVYWYRQLPEEGLKFMVYLQKENIIDESGMPKERFSAEFPKEGPSILRIQQVVRGDSAAYFCASSQQWADTQYFGPGTRLTVL.

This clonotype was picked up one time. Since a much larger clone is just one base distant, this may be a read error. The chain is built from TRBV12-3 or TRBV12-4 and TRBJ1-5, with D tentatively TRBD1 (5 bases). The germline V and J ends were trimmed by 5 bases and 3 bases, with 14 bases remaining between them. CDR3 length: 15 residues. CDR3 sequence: CASSDVGTANQPQHF. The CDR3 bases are TGTGCCAGCAGTGATGTAGGGACGGCCAATCAGCCCCAGCATTTT.

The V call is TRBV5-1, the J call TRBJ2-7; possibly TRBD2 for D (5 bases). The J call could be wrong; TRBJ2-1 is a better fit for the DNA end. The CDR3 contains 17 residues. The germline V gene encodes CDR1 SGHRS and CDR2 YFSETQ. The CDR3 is CASSLSVGGASSYEQFF. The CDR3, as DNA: TGCGCCAGCAGCTTATCTGTTGGAGGAGCTAGCTCCTACGAGCAGTTCTTC.

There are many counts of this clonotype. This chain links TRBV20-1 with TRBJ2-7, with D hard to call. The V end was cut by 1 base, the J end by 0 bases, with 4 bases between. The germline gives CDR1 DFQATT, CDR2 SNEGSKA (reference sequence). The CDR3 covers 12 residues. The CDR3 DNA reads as TGCAGTGCTAGAGCGGGCTCCTACGAGCAGTACTTC. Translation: CSARAGSYEQYF.

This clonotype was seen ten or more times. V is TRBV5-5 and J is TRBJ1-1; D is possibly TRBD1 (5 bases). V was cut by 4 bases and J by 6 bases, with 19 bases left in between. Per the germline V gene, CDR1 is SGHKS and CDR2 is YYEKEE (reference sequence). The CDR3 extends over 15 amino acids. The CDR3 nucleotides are TGTGCCAGCAGCAGGAGGTGGGGCGGCGGCCCTGAAGCTTTCTTT. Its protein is CASSRRWGGGPEAFF. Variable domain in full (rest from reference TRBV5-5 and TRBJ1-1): DAGVTQSPTHLIKTRGQQVTLRCSPISGHKSVSWYQQVLGQGPQFIFQYYEKEERGRGNFPDRFSARQFPNYSSELNVNALLLGDSALYLCASSRRWGGGPEAFFGQGTRLTVV.

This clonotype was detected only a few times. The CDR3 DNA follows: TGCGCCAGCACGTCAGCGGCGGGTGGGTCCTACAATGAGCAGTTCTTC. Protein: CASTSAAGGSYNEQFF. The rearrangement uses TRBV5-1 and TRBJ2-1; the D gene is possibly TRBD2 (5 bases). The CDR3 has 16 residues. The germline V and J ends were trimmed by 6 bases and 1 base, with 17 bases remaining between them. Germline CDR1 reads SGHRS; CDR2 reads YFSETQ.

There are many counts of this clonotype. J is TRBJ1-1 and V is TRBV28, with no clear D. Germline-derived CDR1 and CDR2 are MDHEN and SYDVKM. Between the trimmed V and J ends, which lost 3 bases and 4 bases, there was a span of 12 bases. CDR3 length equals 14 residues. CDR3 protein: CASSFSVSGTEAFF. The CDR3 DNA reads TGTGCCAGCAGTTTCTCCGTCTCCGGCACTGAAGCTTTCTTT.

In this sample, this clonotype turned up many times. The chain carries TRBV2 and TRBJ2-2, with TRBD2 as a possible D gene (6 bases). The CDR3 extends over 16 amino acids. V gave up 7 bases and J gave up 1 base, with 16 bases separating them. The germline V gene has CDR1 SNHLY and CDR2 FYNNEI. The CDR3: CASKGVSGRNTGELFF. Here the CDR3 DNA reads TGTGCCAGCAAAGGCGTGAGCGGGCGGAACACCGGGGAGCTGTTTTTT. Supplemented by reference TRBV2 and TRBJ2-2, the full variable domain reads EPEVTQTPSHQVTQMGQEVILRCVPISNHLYFYWYRQILGQKVEFLVSFYNNEISEKSEIFDDQFSVERPDGSNFTLKIRSTKLEDSAMYFCASKGVSGRNTGELFFGEGSRLTVL.